The 9 T cell receptor beta chains below all came from one sample that was sequenced in a study of CD8 T cells in Susac syndrome. After extraction with the RNeasy kit, about 0.5 to 1 ug of the RNA was reverse transcribed using random hexamers. TCRdb called the immunoSEQ multiplex PCR reads again in MiXCR, with one record for every CDR3 protein. In the table there are 180,000 or so distinct CDR3 sequences, around 95% of which are singletons. The sequencing sample was made of CD4+ T cells from PBMCs. The receptors here all came from a human donor in good health.

This clonotype was seen a single time. This rearrangement joins TRBV20-1 to TRBJ1-6; D is undetermined. The CDR3 length is 14 residues. The germline V and J ends were trimmed by 1 base and 8 bases, with 12 bases remaining between them. Per the germline V gene, CDR1 is DFQATT and CDR2 is SNEGSKA (reference sequence). The CDR3 loop reads CSARVGRLDSPLHF. The CDR3 region has the DNA TGCAGTGCTAGAGTTGGAAGGCTCGATTCACCCCTCCACTTT.

V is TRBV12-3 or TRBV12-4 and J is TRBJ2-7; D remains unclear. This CDR3 is 12 amino acids long. The germline V and J ends were trimmed by 5 bases and 7 bases, with 12 bases remaining between them. The CDR3 bases are TGTGCCAGCAGTCTTAGCACGGGTGAGCAGTACTTC. Protein product: CASSLSTGEQYF.

V usage is TRBV5-1 and J usage is TRBJ2-5; a possible D gene is TRBD1 (5 bases). CDR1 and CDR2 from the germline V gene are SGHRS and YFSETQ. Trimming shortened V by 6 bases and J by 1 base, and 7 bases separated the two germline ends. The CDR3 extends over 12 amino acids. The CDR3 DNA follows: TGCGCCAGCACCCAGGGCCAAGAGACCCAGTACTTC. Encoded protein: CASTQGQETQYF.

The rearrangement joins TRBV6-5 to TRBJ2-1; 8 bases agree with TRBD2. The V and J ends lost 2 bases and 5 bases, in that order; junction bases with no gene match: 2. The CDR3 consists of 14 residues. CDR1 and CDR2 (germline): MNHEY, SVGAGI. The CDR3 sequence is CASSYGRGDNEQFF. CDR3 in DNA: TGTGCCAGCAGTTACGGGCGGGGGGACAATGAGCAGTTCTTC.

The chain carries TRBV9 and TRBJ1-1, with D unclear. Trimming removed 3 bases from V and 0 bases from J, with 6 bases in between. The CDR3 contains 13 residues. The germline V gene encodes CDR1 SGDLS and CDR2 YYNGEE. The CDR3 region is CASSETVNTEAFF. CDR3 sequence (DNA): TGTGCCAGCAGCGAGACGGTGAACACTGAAGCTTTCTTT.

The rearrangement uses TRBV5-1 and TRBJ2-7; D not resolved. The V gene's germline CDR1 is SGHRS and CDR2 YFSETQ. This CDR3 comprises 15 residues. The ends were cut back, 0 bases at V and 0 bases at J, with 10 bases in the middle. In nucleotides, the CDR3 is TGCGCCAGCAGCTTGGCCCCGACGGGCTCCTACGAGCAGTACTTC. This sequence encodes CASSLAPTGSYEQYF.

The chain has TRBV9 and TRBJ2-7, with D unresolved. CDR3 length: 16 amino acids. Germline CDR1 and CDR2: SGDLS and YYNGEE. The V and J ends lost 0 bases and 0 bases respectively, with 13 bases between them. CDR3 sequence reads: CASSVGLGPHSYEQYF. The DNA of the CDR3 is TGTGCCAGCAGCGTAGGATTGGGCCCCCACTCCTACGAGCAGTACTTC.

Worth noting for this clonotype: Sequence at one end of the junction differs from germline and may be a read error. The chain uses TRBV12-3 or TRBV12-4 and TRBJ1-2; TRBD1 matches at 9 bases. CDR3 length: 12 amino acids. The CDR3 protein is CASSWDRVLMAF. In DNA, the CDR3 is TGTGCCAGCAGTTGGGACAGGGTCCTTATGGCCTTC.

V usage is TRBV18 and J usage is TRBJ2-7; no definite D call. Looked up from germline, CDR1 is KGHSH and CDR2 is LQKENI. With 2 bases removed from V and 2 bases from J, the gap between germline ends came to 13 bases. The CDR3 spans 15 residues. CDR3 sequence reads: CASSPTPDNPYEQYF. The CDR3 coding sequence is TGTGCCAGCTCACCAACCCCAGACAATCCCTACGAGCAGTACTTC.